A single sample gave rise to the 27 T cell receptor beta chains below, sequenced in a study of OX40 agonist ivuxolimab in advanced cancers. The method was immunoSEQ multiplex PCR; TCRdb's version includes in-frame clones alone and lacks a portion of them. The sample yields under 75,000 clones, about 81% seen once. The starting material was CD4+ or CD8+ T cells sorted from blood, obtained in a trial of the OX40 agonist ivuxolimab. These receptors originate from an adult with an advanced solid tumor such as melanoma, head and neck, liver or kidney cancer.

This clone occurred once. The chain has TRBV19 and TRBJ2-1; 10 bases agree with TRBD2. After removal of 3 bases from V and 8 bases from J, the junction contained 7 bases not matched to a gene. There are 15 residues in the CDR3. The germline gives CDR1 LNHDA, CDR2 SQIVND (reference sequence). For the CDR3, the DNA is TGTGCCAGTAGTATTCAGCGGGGGGGCCCGTATGAGCAGTTCTTC. Its translation is CASSIQRGGPYEQFF.

The chain joins TRBV25-1 to TRBJ1-1; 10 positions match TRBD1. The CDR3 sequence is 17 residues long. The J segment lost 5 bases and the V segment lost 4 bases, leaving 13 bases of the junction unmatched. The germline gives CDR1 MGHDK, CDR2 SYGVNS. The CDR3 nucleotides are TGTGCCAGCAGTGGACTCGGGACAGGGGTAGTCGGAACTGAAGCTTTCTTT. Protein sequence: CASSGLGTGVVGTEAFF.

Relative to its sample, this clone is medium-sized. In nucleotides, the CDR3 is TGTGCCTGGGGAGGGCAGGGAAACACCATATATTTT. This encodes CAWGGQGNTIYF. This chain connects TRBV30 to TRBJ1-3; D is uncertain. This CDR3 is 12 amino acids long. V lost 5 bases, J lost 4 bases, and 9 bases lay in between. Per the germline V gene, CDR1 is GTSNPN and CDR2 is SVGIG (reference sequence).

This clone showed up just once. The J gene is TRBJ1-5, the V gene TRBV30; the D gene is possibly TRBD1 (6 bases). Germline CDR1 and CDR2: GTSNPN and SVGIG (reference sequence). The CDR3 extends over 15 amino acids. V lost 4 bases, J lost 0 bases, and 13 bases lay in between. Here the CDR3 DNA reads TGTGCCTGGAATCGAGGGGGAACTAGCAATCAGCCCCAGCATTTT. This codes for CAWNRGGTSNQPQHF.

This chain joins TRBV7-6 and TRBJ1-6, with D uncertain. Trimming took off 1 base at V and 5 bases at J, with 3 bases between the two ends. CDR1 is SGHVS and CDR2 is FNYEAQ in the germline V gene. This CDR3 region has 13 residues. CDR3 sequence: CASSLGDNSPLHF. The DNA for the CDR3 is TGTGCCAGCAGCTTAGGGGATAATTCACCCCTCCACTTT.

This sequence joins TRBV7-3 and TRBJ1-2, with no clear D. The germline V gene encodes CDR1 SGHTA and CDR2 FQGTGA. Deletions cut 3 bases from V and 2 bases from J, with 7 bases between. The CDR3 is made up of 13 amino acids. The CDR3 sequence is CASSFGENYGYTF. DNA of the CDR3: TGTGCCAGCAGCTTTGGGGAAAACTATGGCTACACCTTC. Together with reference TRBV7-3 and TRBJ1-2, the CDR3 gives the full variable domain: GAGVSQTPSNKVTEKGKYVELRCDPISGHTALYWYRQSLGQGPEFLIYFQGTGAADDSGLPNDRFFAVRPEGSVSTLKIQRTERGDSAVYLCASSFGENYGYTFGSGTRLTVV.

This rearrangement joins TRBV10-3 to TRBJ2-7; D may match TRBD1 or TRBD2 (5 bases each). Trimming removed 4 bases at V and 2 bases at J, with 12 bases between. The CDR3 consists of 14 residues. Germline values: CDR1 ENHRY, CDR2 SYGVKD. The CDR3: CAISGRDGPYEQYF. For the CDR3, the DNA is TGTGCCATCAGTGGCCGGGACGGACCCTACGAGCAGTACTTC.

The chain uses TRBV2 and TRBJ1-1; D remains unclear. The CDR3 sequence is 14 residues long. Germline V gene lookup returns CDR1 SNHLY and CDR2 FYNNEI. V dropped 5 bases and J dropped 1 base, with 11 bases sitting between them. The CDR3 sequence is CASSTQEGNTEAFF. CDR3 sequence (DNA): TGTGCCAGCAGTACTCAGGAGGGGAACACTGAAGCTTTCTTT.

The V gene is TRBV19, the J gene TRBJ1-3; possibly TRBD1 for D (5 bases). This CDR3 contains 14 residues. From germline, CDR1 is LNHDA and CDR2 SQIVND (reference sequence). Trimming stripped 3 bases from V and 3 bases from J, with 9 bases between. The CDR3 bases are TGTGCCAGTAGTATGGGCAGGGATGGAAACACCATATATTTT. As protein: CASSMGRDGNTIYF.

This chain connects TRBV7-6 to TRBJ2-1; 7 positions agree with TRBD2. The trim removed 4 bases at V and 7 bases at J, leaving 10 bases unmatched. The germline CDR1 and CDR2 sequences are SGHVS and FNYEAQ. The CDR3 extends over 15 amino acids. CDR3 DNA: TGTGCCAGCAGCTACCAAGCGGGGCTGGGGAATGAGCAGTTCTTC. Translating it yields CASSYQAGLGNEQFF.

This chain joins TRBV7-3 and TRBJ1-1, with a possible D match to TRBD1 (5 bases). CDR1 is SGHTA and CDR2 is FQGTGA in the germline V gene. V lost 1 base, J lost 3 bases, and 15 bases lay in between. The CDR3 totals 16 residues. The CDR3 DNA sequence: TGTGCCAGCAGCTTAAGGGCAGGGTCGATGGACACTGAAGCTTTCTTT. This codes for CASSLRAGSMDTEAFF.

V and J are TRBV19 and TRBJ1-2; perhaps TRBD1 as D (6 bases). The V gene's germline CDR1 is LNHDA and CDR2 SQIVND (reference sequence). The CDR3 loop spans 14 amino acids. Trimming removed 1 base from V and 5 bases from J, with 11 bases in between. CDR3 in DNA: TGTGCCAGTAGTATAGGTACAGGGCGGTATGGCTACACCTTC. Protein product: CASSIGTGRYGYTF.

The gene calls are TRBV2 and TRBJ2-3, with 11 bases fitting TRBD1. With V trimmed by 10 bases and J by 3 bases, 6 bases remained unmatched. This CDR3 comprises 14 residues. Germline values: CDR1 SNHLY, CDR2 FYNNEI. CDR3 amino acids: CATKDRGRTDTQYF. As DNA, the CDR3 is TGTGCCACCAAGGACAGGGGGCGTACAGATACGCAGTATTTT. Full variable domain (rest looked up from reference TRBV2 and TRBJ2-3): EPEVTQTPSHQVTQMGQEVILRCVPISNHLYFYWYRQILGQKVEFLVSFYNNEISEKSEIFDDQFSVERPDGSNFTLKIRSTKLEDSAMYFCATKDRGRTDTQYFGPGTRLTVL.

CDR3 DNA sequence: TGCAGCGTTGTACTGTTGGGCAAGAGCACAGATACGCAGTATTTT. Its protein product is CSVVLLGKSTDTQYF. The V gene is TRBV29-1, the J gene TRBJ2-3; D gene uncertain. Deletions cut 4 bases from V and 0 bases from J, with 14 bases between. CDR1 is SQVTM, CDR2 ANQGSEA, per germline. This CDR3 has 15 residues.

The chain has TRBV7-9 and TRBJ1-2; tentatively, D is TRBD1 (5 bases). The germline V and J ends were trimmed by 1 base and 4 bases, with 13 bases remaining between them. The CDR3 runs to 15 residues. The germline V gene has CDR1 SEHNR and CDR2 FQNEAQ (reference sequence). The CDR3 DNA is TGTGCCAGCAGCTTAGGAGCAGGGCCAGGCTATGGCTACACCTTC. Translating it yields CASSLGAGPGYGYTF.

The CDR3 region is CASGPGQPNEKLFF. DNA of the CDR3: TGTGCTAGTGGACCGGGACAGCCTAATGAAAAACTGTTTTTT. V usage is TRBV12-5 and J usage is TRBJ1-4; 7 nucleotides agree with TRBD1. With V trimmed by 6 bases and J by 3 bases, 4 bases remained unmatched. This CDR3 spans 14 amino acids. CDR1 is LGHNT and CDR2 is FRNRAP in the germline V gene. The full variable domain, with the rest looked up from reference TRBV12-5 and TRBJ1-4, is DARVTQTPRHKVTEMGQEVTMRCQPILGHNTVFWYRQTMMQGLELLAYFRNRAPLDDSGMPKDRFSAEMPDATLATLKIQPSEPRDSAVYFCASGPGQPNEKLFFGSGTQLSVL.

About this clone: The sample has other DNA sequences that encode this CDR3 too. This rearrangement joins TRBV27 to TRBJ1-5, with 9 nucleotides matching TRBD1. Germline V gene sequence: CDR1 MNHEY, CDR2 SMNVEV (reference sequence). This CDR3 has 15 amino acids. Trimming at V came to 6 bases and at J to 2 bases, leaving 5 bases not matched to a gene. CDR3 residues: CASRIQGAGNQPQHF. The CDR3 DNA sequence: TGTGCCAGCAGGATACAGGGGGCGGGCAATCAGCCCCAGCATTTT.

V gene TRBV19 combines with J gene TRBJ1-2; the D is unclear. V lost 3 bases, J lost 4 bases, and 12 bases lay in between. CDR3 length equals 14 residues. Germline-derived CDR1 and CDR2 are LNHDA and SQIVND (reference sequence). The CDR3 region has the DNA TGTGCCAGTAGTATTCTAGATGGAATCTATGGCTACACCTTC. Its translation is CASSILDGIYGYTF.

The chain recombines TRBV10-3 with TRBJ2-1, with 10 positions matching TRBD1. The CDR3 is 15 amino acids. Germline loops: CDR1 ENHRY, CDR2 SYGVKD. J was trimmed by 9 bases and V by 6 bases; bases with no gene match: 11. The CDR3 loop is CAIRTGTGVLGEQFF. CDR3 sequence (DNA): TGTGCCATCAGGACCGGGACAGGGGTGTTGGGTGAGCAGTTCTTC.

V usage is TRBV19 and J usage is TRBJ1-6; TRBD1 aligns across 7 bases. The germline V gene has CDR1 LNHDA and CDR2 SQIVND (reference sequence). The CDR3 consists of 13 residues. J gave up 5 bases and V 9 bases, and 4 bases lay outside the gene matches. The CDR3 coding sequence is TGTGCCAGCGGACAGGATCATAATTCACCCCTCCACTTT. Residues: CASGQDHNSPLHF. Combining the CDR3 with reference TRBV19 and TRBJ1-6 gives the whole variable domain DGGITQSPKYLFRKEGQNVTLSCEQNLNHDAMYWYRQDPGQGLRLIYYSQIVNDFQKGDIAEGYSVSREKKESFPLTVTSAQKNPTAFYLCASGQDHNSPLHFGNGTRLTVT.

The rearrangement links TRBV5-4 to TRBJ1-2; D might be TRBD1 (6 bases). V was trimmed by 0 bases and J by 4 bases, leaving 10 bases between them. The CDR3 consists of 14 residues. From germline, CDR1 is SGHNT and CDR2 YYREEE (reference sequence). The CDR3 DNA is TGTGCCAGCAGCTTGGGACAGGAAGTCTATGGCTACACCTTC. This translates into CASSLGQEVYGYTF.

The chain links TRBV11-2 to TRBJ2-2; D may match TRBD1 or TRBD2 (5 bases each). The CDR3 consists of 15 residues. The germline CDR1 and CDR2 sequences are SGHAT and FQNNGV. V was shortened by 5 bases and J by 0 bases, with 10 bases between the two germline ends. CDR3 DNA sequence: TGTGCCAGCAGCACTCGAGGGGCGAACACCGGGGAGCTGTTTTTT. This codes for CASSTRGANTGELFF.

This clone was detected once. The V call is TRBV4-2, the J call TRBJ2-7, with TRBD2 matching 7 bases. The CDR3 is made up of 16 amino acids. CDR1 is LGHNA and CDR2 is YNFKEQ in the germline V gene. V lost 0 bases to trimming and J lost 3 bases; unmatched junction nucleotides: 8. The CDR3 sequence: CASSQEAGTIYYEQYF. The DNA for the CDR3 is TGTGCCAGCAGCCAAGAGGCCGGGACTATATACTACGAGCAGTACTTC.

A few counts support this clone. This chain links TRBV2 with TRBJ1-2, with D perhaps matching TRBD1 (6 bases). The germline gives CDR1 SNHLY, CDR2 FYNNEI. CDR3 length equals 14 residues. V lost 7 bases and J lost 2, with 14 bases in between. The CDR3 DNA follows: TGTGCCAGCAACACAAGGACAGCAAACTATGGCTACACCTTC. Protein sequence: CASNTRTANYGYTF.

This clone was recorded only once. The gene calls are TRBV5-1 and TRBJ2-5, with 9 bases fitting TRBD2. Germline V gene lookup returns CDR1 SGHRS and CDR2 YFSETQ. The length of the CDR3 is 14 residues. The ends lost 4 bases at V and 1 base at J; junction bases unmatched: 2. The DNA for the CDR3 is TGCGCCAGCAGCGCTAGCGGGGCCCAAGAGACCCAGTACTTC. Its translation: CASSASGAQETQYF.

This sequence joins TRBV6-6 and TRBJ2-2; D is unresolved. The germline V gene encodes CDR1 MNHNY and CDR2 SVGAGI (reference sequence). This CDR3 contains 13 residues. V lost 6 bases, J lost 4 bases, and 9 bases lay in between. CDR3 nucleotide sequence: TGTGCCAGCAGGCAGTCCCTCACCGGGGAGCTGTTTTTT. It translates to CASRQSLTGELFF.

The chain links TRBV5-1 to TRBJ2-2; D gene unclear. The germline gives CDR1 SGHRS, CDR2 YFSETQ. Trimming left V 4 bases short and J 4 bases short, with 14 bases between. This CDR3 is built from 15 residues. For the CDR3, the DNA is TGCGCCAGCAGCCGGACCGCGGACGCCACCGGGGAGCTGTTTTTT. It encodes CASSRTADATGELFF.